These 14 T cell receptor beta chains originate from one sample sequenced in a study of blood T cells in healthy people across ages (dated by TCRdb to between 2014 and 2016). The protocol used for the library was 5' RACE. A second PCR of about 6 to 12 cycles was performed with a sample-barcoded 5' primer and a J-beta primer mix. TCRdb passed the public sequencing reads through fastp at Q25 and MiXCR, retaining productive beta sequences. Each CDR3 protein gets just one entry, which takes the most common genes and DNA from the rows behind it. A total of approximately 2,000,000 distinct CDR3 sequences appear in this sample, around 42% of them only once. The ten largest clones take up under 25% of the sample. Source material: blood. The receptors shown here come from a human donor in good health.

V and J are TRBV7-8 and TRBJ2-7; D call uncertain. Per the germline V gene, CDR1 is SGHVS and CDR2 is FQNEAQ. This CDR3 spans 14 amino acids. V dropped 2 bases and J dropped 9 bases, with 17 bases sitting between them. The CDR3 reads CASSLSRITLGQYF. DNA of the CDR3: TGTGCCAGCAGCTTAAGCCGGATAACCCTCGGGCAGTACTTC.

The gene calls are TRBV7-2 and TRBJ2-3, with a weak D call TRBD2 (7 bases). CDR1 and CDR2 from the germline V gene are SGHTA and FQGNSA. The CDR3 length is 19 residues. The V end was cut by 1 base, the J end by 0 bases, with 20 bases between. The CDR3 sequence is CASSLVIGGLGRSTDTQYF. Here the CDR3 DNA reads TGTGCCAGCAGCTTAGTGATCGGGGGCCTCGGGAGGAGCACAGATACGCAGTATTTT.

The chain links TRBV4-3 to TRBJ1-5, with D uncertain. V lost 5 bases and J lost 5, with 13 bases in between. This CDR3 comprises 14 residues. Germline V gene data show CDR1 as LGHNA and CDR2 as YSLEER. The CDR3 region is CASSSGPGHQPQHF. Written as DNA, the CDR3 is TGCGCCAGCAGCTCCGGGCCCGGACATCAGCCCCAGCATTTT.

This clonotype appeared a few times. The rearrangement joins TRBV4-1 to TRBJ2-6; 7 bases line up with TRBD1. With 1 base clipped from V and 4 bases from J, the junction kept 4 bases outside the gene matches. Germline-derived CDR1 and CDR2 are MGHRA and YSYEKL. The CDR3 has 16 residues. Written as DNA, the CDR3 is TGCGCCAGCAGCCAAGCTACAGGGGCAGGGGCCAACGTCCTGACTTTC. Protein: CASSQATGAGANVLTF.

This clonotype was found a few times. This sequence joins TRBV12-3 or TRBV12-4 and TRBJ1-2; D unclear. The CDR3 totals 13 residues. Trimming shortened V by 3 bases and J by 0 bases, and 5 bases separated the two germline ends. The CDR3 spells CASSFEANYGYTF. The CDR3 region has the DNA TGTGCCAGCAGTTTTGAAGCTAACTATGGCTACACCTTC.

V gene TRBV13 combines with J gene TRBJ1-2; the match to TRBD1 covers 8 bases. J lost 4 bases, V lost 4 bases, and 11 bases had no gene match. This CDR3 region has 16 residues. Looked up from germline, CDR1 is PRHDT and CDR2 is FYEKMQ (reference sequence). The CDR3 bases are TGTGCCAGCAGCTCGTCGGACAGGGCCCCCTTCTATGGCTACACCTTC. Its protein product is CASSSSDRAPFYGYTF.

V is TRBV20-1 and J is TRBJ2-5, with a weak D call TRBD2 (7 bases). CDR3 length: 17 amino acids. Between the trimmed V and J ends, which lost 3 bases and 2 bases, there was a span of 22 bases. Germline V gene lookup returns CDR1 DFQATT and CDR2 SNEGSKA (reference sequence). The CDR3 loop is CSARVIGAGAAQETQYF. Here the CDR3 DNA reads TGCAGTGCTAGGGTTATTGGGGCGGGGGCCGCACAAGAGACCCAGTACTTC.

About this clonotype: One end of the junction is discordant with germline, which a read error may explain. The V and J genes are TRBV6-5 and TRBJ1-2, with 9 positions matching TRBD1. Germline V CDR1 and CDR2: MNHEY, SVGAGI. The CDR3 extends over 15 amino acids. The CDR3 loop is CASSNSGQGNYGYTF. CDR3 sequence (DNA): TGTGCCAGCAGTAACTCGGGACAGGGAAACTATGGCTACACCTTC.

The chain combines TRBV4-2 with TRBJ1-1, with D unclear. V lost 1 base and J 8 bases, leaving 11 bases between the germline ends. CDR1 is LGHNA, CDR2 YNFKEQ, per germline. The CDR3 sequence is 13 residues long. The CDR3 DNA reads as TGTGCCAGCAGCCAAGGGTTGACGTACGAAGCTTTCTTT. This sequence encodes CASSQGLTYEAFF.

The rearrangement uses TRBV20-1 and TRBJ2-3, with D uncertain. The CDR3 is 14 amino acids. Germline CDR1 and CDR2: DFQATT and SNEGSKA (reference sequence). Deletions cut 3 bases from V and 2 bases from J, with 12 bases between. For the CDR3, the DNA is TGCAGTGCTAGTATTTTTGGCAACACAGATACGCAGTATTTT. Residues: CSASIFGNTDTQYF.

This clonotype came up a few times. This chain uses TRBV9 with TRBJ2-1; the D gene is possibly TRBD1 (6 bases). Trimming left V 8 bases short and J 4 bases short, with 10 bases between. The CDR3 runs to 12 residues. In germline, CDR1 is SGDLS, CDR2 YYNGEE. CDR3: CASEGGYNEQFF. The CDR3 DNA reads TGTGCCAGTGAAGGGGGATACAATGAGCAGTTCTTC.

This chain connects TRBV6-5 to TRBJ1-1; D is possibly TRBD1 (5 bases). This CDR3 region has 14 residues. The V gene lost 2 bases and the J gene lost 4 bases, with 11 bases spanning the gap. CDR1 MNHEY and CDR2 SVGAGI come from the germline V gene. CDR3: CASSYGGVVTEAFF. CDR3 bases: TGTGCCAGCAGTTACGGGGGGGTGGTCACTGAAGCTTTCTTT.

This clonotype was observed a few times. The J gene is TRBJ2-6, the V gene TRBV2, with 7 bases aligning to TRBD1. The CDR3 totals 15 residues. The V gene's germline CDR1 is SNHLY and CDR2 FYNNEI. V trimming: 8 bases; J trimming: 0 bases; junction bases outside the gene matches: 4. The CDR3 loop is CASGQDISGANVLTF. In nucleotides, the CDR3 is TGTGCCAGCGGACAGGACATCTCTGGGGCCAACGTCCTGACTTTC.

This clonotype showed up many times. The rearrangement joins TRBV10-3 to TRBJ2-1, with D maybe TRBD2 (6 bases). The CDR3 is 15 amino acids. Germline CDR1 is ENHRY and CDR2 is SYGVKD. V lost 4 bases, J lost 7 bases, and 17 bases lay in between. The CDR3 nucleotides are TGTGCCATCAGTGGACGAGCTCGGACTAAGAATGAGCAGTTCTTC. Residues: CAISGRARTKNEQFF.